Shown below are 16 T cell receptor beta chains from a single sample sequenced in a study of T cell repertoires in cytomegalovirus infection. TCRdb re-called the reads through MiXCR, storing one row per CDR3 protein. The sample consists of under 200,000 distinct CDR3 sequences, roughly 9.8% of them appearing once. Source material: PBMCs. The origin of the receptors is a human donor in good health (CMV status not recorded). Some clones in this sample may be carry-over from other donors' samples.

This chain links TRBV10-3 with TRBJ2-3; 10 positions match TRBD2. CDR1 ENHRY and CDR2 SYGVKD come from the germline V gene. V trimming: 6 bases; J trimming: 1 base; junction bases outside the gene matches: 4. The CDR3 is made up of 15 amino acids. The CDR3 DNA reads as TGTGCCATCAGCTTAGCGGGGGGCGGCACAGATACGCAGTATTTT. It codes for CAISLAGGGTDTQYF.

The table lists this clonotype with a few counts. The chain joins TRBV15 to TRBJ2-1; no clear D gene. V lost 0 bases and J lost 0, with 6 bases in between. The CDR3 length is 15 residues. Germline values: CDR1 LNHNV, CDR2 YYDKDF (reference sequence). Here the CDR3 reads CATSRDPSSYNEQFF. DNA for the CDR3: TGTGCCACCAGCAGAGACCCCAGCTCCTACAATGAGCAGTTCTTC.

This clonotype showed up many times. This chain links TRBV7-8 with TRBJ2-7; D might be TRBD1 (6 bases). Germline V gene sequence: CDR1 SGHVS, CDR2 FQNEAQ. This CDR3 region has 17 residues. V gave up 6 bases and J gave up 1 base, with 22 bases separating them. The chain's CDR3 is CASRKNEDSWGSYEQYF. The DNA of the CDR3 is TGTGCCAGCAGGAAAAACGAGGACAGTTGGGGGTCCTACGAGCAGTACTTC. The full variable domain, its missing parts supplied by reference TRBV7-8 and TRBJ2-7, is GAGVSQSPRYKVAKRGQDVALRCDPISGHVSLFWYQQALGQGPEFLTYFQNEAQLDKSGLPSDRFFAERPEGSVSTLKIQRTQQEDSAVYLCASRKNEDSWGSYEQYFGPGTRLTVT.

This chain links TRBV20-1 with TRBJ2-7; 11 positions agree with TRBD1. V shed 3 bases, J shed 3 bases, and the junction held 1 base outside the gene matches. The CDR3 is made up of 13 amino acids. Germline CDR1 DFQATT, CDR2 SNEGSKA (reference sequence). The CDR3 DNA sequence: TGCAGTGCTAGGGGGACAGGGGGCTACGAGCAGTACTTC. This encodes CSARGTGGYEQYF.

V usage is TRBV7-9 and J usage is TRBJ2-2; weak D call: TRBD2 (6 bases). Trimming removed 1 base at V and 8 bases at J, with 11 bases between. Per germline, CDR1 SEHNR and CDR2 FQNEAQ (reference sequence). The CDR3 loop spans 14 amino acids. Here the CDR3 DNA reads TGTGCCAGCAGCTTAGAGGCGCTAGCGGGGGAGCTGTTTTTT. Encoded protein: CASSLEALAGELFF.

This clonotype was recorded at least ten times. CDR3 sequence: CASSLRRGANQPQHF. The CDR3 DNA reads TGTGCCAGCAGTTTGCGGCGCGGGGCTAATCAGCCCCAGCATTTT. The V call is TRBV27, the J call TRBJ1-5, with D perhaps TRBD1 (5 bases). The CDR3 contains 15 residues. V dropped 3 bases and J dropped 4 bases, with 13 bases sitting between them. Germline CDR1 reads MNHEY; CDR2 reads SMNVEV (reference sequence).

A note on this clonotype: It may be a read error: a sequence one base away is much more abundant. The chain has TRBV29-1 and TRBJ2-5; 9 bases align to TRBD2. The CDR3 length is 13 residues. Per the germline V gene, CDR1 is SQVTM and CDR2 is ANQGSEA. Written as DNA, the CDR3 is TGCAGCGCCAGCGGGAGGATCGGAGAGACCCAGCACTTC. It translates to CSASGRIGETQHF.

In this sample, this clonotype turned up many times. At one boundary the junction diverges from the germline segment, which might be a read error. The V gene is TRBV19, the J gene TRBJ1-1, with D perhaps TRBD1 (6 bases). The CDR3 is 17 residues long. Germline CDR1 reads LNHDA; CDR2 reads SQIVND (reference sequence). CDR3 in amino acids: CASSPLGGLVKIKPSLF. The CDR3 nucleotides read TGTGCCAGTAGTCCCTTGGGGGGGCTCGTGAAAATTAAACCGTCGTTATTT.

This clonotype was observed many times. The junction does not match germline at one end; this may be a read error. The V and J genes are TRBV11-2 and TRBJ2-6, with 7 bases that match TRBD1. This CDR3 has 15 amino acids. Germline V gene sequence: CDR1 SGHAT, CDR2 FQNNGV. The CDR3 is CASSLDRAGANVLTF. CDR3 DNA: TGTGCCAGCAGCCTAGACAGGGCTGGGGCCAACGTCCTGACTTTC. The full variable domain, its missing parts supplied by reference TRBV11-2 and TRBJ2-6, is EAGVAQSPRYKIIEKRQSVAFWCNPISGHATLYWYQQILGQGPKLLIQFQNNGVVDDSQLPKDRFSAERLKGVDSTLKIQPAKLEDSAVYLCASSLDRAGANVLTFGAGSRLTVL.

By sample fraction, this clonotype is medium-sized. CDR3 DNA: TGTGCCAGCAGTGAATACCAGTCGACTCAAGCGGAGACCCAGTACTTC. Amino acid sequence: CASSEYQSTQAETQYF. V and J are TRBV6-2 or TRBV6-3 and TRBJ2-5, with D unresolved. CDR1 is MNHEY and CDR2 is SVGEGT in the germline V gene. This CDR3 region has 16 residues. V dropped 5 bases and J dropped 5 bases, with 21 bases sitting between them.

This clonotype was counted a few times. This rearrangement joins TRBV5-4 to TRBJ2-7; a weak D match, TRBD2 (5 bases). The CDR3 length is 14 residues. V lost 0 bases, J lost 3 bases, and 10 bases lay in between. The germline V gene encodes CDR1 SGHNT and CDR2 YYREEE (reference sequence). This CDR3 reads CASSLGPEGYEQYF. In nucleotides, the CDR3 is TGTGCCAGCAGCTTGGGACCCGAGGGCTACGAGCAGTACTTC.

This clonotype has only a few counts. A much larger clone sits a single nucleotide away, making a read error possible. The gene calls are TRBV7-2 and TRBJ2-3, with 7 bases identical to TRBD2. Germline loops: CDR1 SGHTA, CDR2 FQGNSA. This CDR3 spans 13 amino acids. CDR3 amino acids: CASSRGVMDKQYF. The CDR3 DNA reads TGTGCCAGCAGCCGGGGGGTTATGGATAAGCAGTATTTT.

This clonotype was detected only a few times. The rearrangement links TRBV5-1 to TRBJ1-3, with a tentative D call TRBD1 (5 bases). The V end lost 4 bases, the J end lost 4 bases, and 18 bases lay between the germline ends. Per germline, CDR1 SGHRS and CDR2 YFSETQ. This CDR3 spans 16 amino acids. The CDR3 reads CASSSRDGKNGNTIYF. The CDR3, as DNA: TGCGCCAGCAGCAGCCGGGACGGGAAAAACGGAAACACCATATATTTT.

This clonotype came up many times. The rearrangement links TRBV28 to TRBJ2-1; 9 bases fit TRBD1. J was trimmed by 9 bases and V by 6 bases; bases with no gene match: 9. Germline loops: CDR1 MDHEN, CDR2 SYDVKM. The CDR3 contains 14 residues. This CDR3 reads CASRLDRGIGEQFF. The CDR3, as DNA: TGTGCCAGCAGGTTGGACAGGGGAATCGGTGAGCAGTTCTTC.

There are many counts of this clonotype. This chain connects TRBV6-1 to TRBJ1-1, with 10 bases that match TRBD1. The CDR3 is made up of 17 amino acids. Germline CDR1 and CDR2: MNHNS and SASEGT. The junction had 13 bases not matched to a gene; V was cut back by 7 bases and J by 2 bases. CDR3 DNA: TGTGCCAGCACCCTTTGGGGGGGACAGGGGAAAAACACTGAAGCTTTCTTT. It is translated as CASTLWGGQGKNTEAFF.

This clonotype was counted ten times or more. V is TRBV11-2 and J is TRBJ2-3, with TRBD2 identical over 9 bases. The CDR3 is 13 amino acids. V lost 5 bases, J lost 6 bases, and 3 bases stayed unmatched. Germline V lookup: CDR1 SGHAT, CDR2 FQNNGV. CDR3 amino acids: CASSPSGRDTQYF. The CDR3 DNA sequence: TGTGCCAGCAGCCCCAGCGGGAGGGATACGCAGTATTTT.